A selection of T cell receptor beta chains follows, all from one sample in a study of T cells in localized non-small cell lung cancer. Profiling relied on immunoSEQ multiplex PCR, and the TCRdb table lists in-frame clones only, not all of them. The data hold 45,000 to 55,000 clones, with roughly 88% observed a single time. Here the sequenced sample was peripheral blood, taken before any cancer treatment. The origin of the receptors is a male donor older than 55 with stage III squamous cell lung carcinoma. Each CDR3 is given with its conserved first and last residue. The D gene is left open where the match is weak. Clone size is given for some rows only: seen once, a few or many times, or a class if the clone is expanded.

DNA: TGTGCCAGCAGCCAAGATACTCGATCGGAGCAGTACTTC; CDR3: CASSQDTRSEQYF; D: NA; J: TRBJ2-7; size: NA; length: 13; V: TRBV4-2
DNA: TGTGCCTCAGACAGGGGAGGAAACACTGAAGCTTTCTTT; CDR3: CASDRGGNTEAFF; D: TRBD1; J: TRBJ1-1; size: NA; length: 13; V: TRBV10-3
DNA: TGTGCCACCAGCAGAGATCTTGAGGCCCAGTACTTC; CDR3: CATSRDLEAQYF; D: NA; J: TRBJ2-5; size: NA; length: 12; V: TRBV15
DNA: TGTGCCAGCTCACAAACAGGGGGCTCTGGGGCCAACGTCCTGACTTTC; CDR3: CASSQTGGSGANVLTF; D: TRBD1; J: TRBJ2-6; size: NA; length: 16; V: TRBV18
DNA: TGTGCCAGCAGCTCAGACAGGGTGAGAGGTGAAAAACTGTTTTTT; CDR3: CASSSDRVRGEKLFF; D: TRBD1; J: TRBJ1-4; size: NA; length: 15; V: TRBV7-9
DNA: TGTGCCAGCAGTAGAACCGACAGCGTCTATAATGAAAAACTGTTTTTT; CDR3: CASSRTDSVYNEKLFF; D: NA; J: TRBJ1-4; size: once; length: 16; V: TRBV28
DNA: TGTGCCAGCAGCCAAGGAAGGTTGGGACTAGCGCTTGGCGAGCAGTACTTC; CDR3: CASSQGRLGLALGEQYF; D: TRBD2; J: TRBJ2-7; size: NA; length: 17; V: TRBV4-2
DNA: TGCGCCAGCAGCTTGGCCAGAAATGAAAAACTGTTTTTT; CDR3: CASSLARNEKLFF; D: NA; J: TRBJ1-4; size: NA; length: 13; V: TRBV5-1
DNA: TGTGCCAGCAGCGTAGAGGGGGGGGCGTTGAACACTGAAGCTTTCTTT; CDR3: CASSVEGGALNTEAFF; D: NA; J: TRBJ1-1; size: NA; length: 16; V: TRBV9
DNA: TGCGCCAGCAGTGGAAGGGTGAGCTCCTACGAGCAGTACTTC; CDR3: CASSGRVSSYEQYF; D: NA; J: TRBJ2-7; size: few; length: 14; V: TRBV10-1
DNA: TGTGCCAGCGCGGGGGATCCGGATCAGCCCCAGCATTTT; CDR3: CASAGDPDQPQHF; D: NA; J: TRBJ1-5; size: NA; length: 13; V: TRBV6-4
DNA: TGTGCCAGCAGTTCAAGGATGGCGAATGAAAAACTGTTTTTT; CDR3: CASSSRMANEKLFF; D: NA; J: TRBJ1-4; size: NA; length: 14; V: TRBV7-2
DNA: TGTGCCAGCAGCTTAACGGGGACAGGACAAGAGACCCAGTACTTC; CDR3: CASSLTGTGQETQYF; D: TRBD1; J: TRBJ2-5; size: once; length: 15; V: TRBV7-3
DNA: TGTGCCAGCAGTTACCGGGGTTCACCCCTCCACTTT; CDR3: CASSYRGSPLHF; D: NA; J: TRBJ1-6; size: NA; length: 12; V: TRBV6-5
DNA: TGTGCCAGCAGCTTGCCAAGGGCTGAGCAGTTCTTC; CDR3: CASSLPRAEQFF; D: NA; J: TRBJ2-1; size: NA; length: 12; V: TRBV7-9
DNA: TGTGCCAGCAGCCGCCGGGACAGGGCGGATGGCTACACCTTC; CDR3: CASSRRDRADGYTF; D: TRBD1; J: TRBJ1-2; size: NA; length: 14; V: TRBV5-4
DNA: TGTGCCACCTGTCCAGGGGGAATCTGCACTGAAGCTTTCTTT; CDR3: CATCPGGICTEAFF; D: TRBD1; J: TRBJ1-1; size: NA; length: 14; V: TRBV15
DNA: TGTGCCAGCAGTGAAGGTAGCGGGAGATACGAGCAGTACTTC; CDR3: CASSEGSGRYEQYF; D: TRBD2; J: TRBJ2-7; size: NA; length: 14; V: TRBV2
DNA: TGTGCCAGCAGCGTGTGGGGCGGAAGCGACAATGAGCAGTTCTTC; CDR3: CASSVWGGSDNEQFF; D: NA; J: TRBJ2-1; size: NA; length: 15; V: TRBV9
DNA: TGTGCCAGCGTCTCTGGAAACACCATATATTTT; CDR3: CASVSGNTIYF; D: NA; J: TRBJ1-3; size: NA; length: 11; V: TRBV28
DNA: TGCGCCAGCAGTCCCCCCCCTAGGAGGAACACTGAAGCTTTCTTT; CDR3: CASSPPPRRNTEAFF; D: NA; J: TRBJ1-1; size: NA; length: 15; V: TRBV23-1
DNA: TGTGCCAGCAGTTACCGGCGGGCTAACACTGAAGCTTTCTTT; CDR3: CASSYRRANTEAFF; D: NA; J: TRBJ1-1; size: NA; length: 14; V: TRBV6-5
DNA: TGCGCCAGCAGCCAAGATCGTGCGGGGGTTAGCGGGACCCAGTACTTC; CDR3: CASSQDRAGVSGTQYF; D: TRBD2; J: TRBJ2-5; size: NA; length: 16; V: TRBV4-3
DNA: TGTGCCAGCAGCTTGGGGGAGAGGGGCACAGATACGCAGTATTTT; CDR3: CASSLGERGTDTQYF; D: NA; J: TRBJ2-3; size: NA; length: 15; V: TRBV7-3
DNA: TGTGCCAGCAGCTTGGGGTCCTACGAGCAGTACTTC; CDR3: CASSLGSYEQYF; D: NA; J: TRBJ2-7; size: NA; length: 12; V: TRBV7-2
DNA: TGTGCCAGCTCACCCTCTACGGATCAGCCCCAGCATTTT; CDR3: CASSPSTDQPQHF; D: NA; J: TRBJ1-5; size: few; length: 13; V: TRBV18
DNA: TGTGCCAGCAGTTTCTCTCAGACAAACCTATATGGCTACACCTTC; CDR3: CASSFSQTNLYGYTF; D: NA; J: TRBJ1-2; size: NA; length: 15; V: TRBV27
DNA: TGTGCCAGCAGCGTAGCAGTATTAAGCACAGATACGCAGTATTTT; CDR3: CASSVAVLSTDTQYF; D: NA; J: TRBJ2-3; size: NA; length: 15; V: TRBV9
DNA: TGTGCCTGGAACGGTGGTACACCCCTCCACTTT; CDR3: CAWNGGTPLHF; D: NA; J: TRBJ1-6; size: NA; length: 11; V: TRBV30
DNA: TGTGCTAGTGGTTTGGACGGGACAGTAAATCAGCCCCAGCATTTT; CDR3: CASGLDGTVNQPQHF; D: TRBD1; J: TRBJ1-5; size: NA; length: 15; V: TRBV12-5
DNA: TGTGCCAGCAGCACCGAAACGTCGGGACAGTACTTC; CDR3: CASSTETSGQYF; D: NA; J: TRBJ2-7; size: NA; length: 12; V: TRBV7-9
DNA: TGTGCCAGCAGCTTGGTCCCGGAGACCCAGTACTTC; CDR3: CASSLVPETQYF; D: NA; J: TRBJ2-5; size: NA; length: 12; V: TRBV5-8
DNA: TGTGCCAGCAGTACTATCGGGGTCTCCACAGATACGCAGTATTTT; CDR3: CASSTIGVSTDTQYF; D: NA; J: TRBJ2-3; size: NA; length: 15; V: TRBV9
DNA: TGTGCCAGTACGGGACCGGGCAGCTCTGAAGCTTTCTTT; CDR3: CASTGPGSSEAFF; D: NA; J: TRBJ1-1; size: NA; length: 13; V: TRBV6-1
DNA: TGTGCCAGCAGCTTGCAGGGGGCGTCCGGGGAGCTGTTTTTT; CDR3: CASSLQGASGELFF; D: TRBD1; J: TRBJ2-2; size: few; length: 14; V: TRBV7-9
DNA: TGTGCCAGCAGCGTGGGAGGCAGCACCGGCTACACCTTC; CDR3: CASSVGGSTGYTF; D: NA; J: TRBJ1-2; size: NA; length: 13; V: TRBV4-2
DNA: TGTGCCAGCAGTCCCCGAATGGGTAGCGGGATGAACACCGGGGAGCTGTTTTTT; CDR3: CASSPRMGSGMNTGELFF; D: TRBD2; J: TRBJ2-2; size: NA; length: 18; V: TRBV14